A selection of T cell receptor beta chains follows, all from one sample in a study of vaccination and CD4 T cells after COVID-19. Their antigens are not known. One entry per CDR3 protein results from TCRdb running MiXCR on the PCR reads. The table lists roughly 15,000 distinct CDR3 sequences, roughly 61% of them singletons, with roughly 7.3% in the top ten. The sequenced sample consisted of CD4+ T cells from blood, cultured in vitro. The receptors were gathered from a human donor who had recovered from COVID-19. CDR3s include the opening cysteine and the closing phenylalanine or tryptophan. D genes are given only for firm matches. Some rows have no size entry. The others give once, few or many, or a class for an expanded clone.

cdr3_aa cdr3_nt j_call d_call clone_size v_call
CASSFVAAGAHEQYF TGTGCCAGCAGTTTTGTTGCAGCGGGAGCCCACGAGCAGTACTTC TRBJ2-7 TRBD2 . TRBV27
CASSIFQADYGYTF TGTGCCAGTAGTATTTTTCAGGCAGACTATGGCTACACCTTC TRBJ1-2 . . TRBV19
CATSRGTGASYEQYF TGTGCCACCAGCAGGGGGACAGGGGCTTCCTACGAGCAGTACTTC TRBJ2-7 TRBD1 few TRBV15
CATSPSWGRDLGAFF TGTGCCACCAGCCCCTCTTGGGGGAGGGATTTAGGAGCTTTCTTT TRBJ1-1 . . TRBV15
CASSYRVGRNAEAFF TGTGCCAGCAGTTACCGAGTGGGGCGTAACGCTGAAGCTTTCTTT TRBJ1-1 . . TRBV6-5
CSAGDTREFQPQHF TGCAGTGCTGGGGACACCCGGGAGTTCCAGCCCCAGCATTTT TRBJ1-5 . . TRBV20-1
CASSFAQGNYGYTF TGTGCCAGCAGCTTCGCACAGGGGAACTATGGCTACACCTTC TRBJ1-2 TRBD1 . TRBV5-6
CASSLAAAHSYQETQYF TGTGCCAGCAGCTTGGCAGCGGCTCACTCGTACCAAGAGACCCAGTACTTC TRBJ2-5 . . TRBV5-5
CASSVYGTGNSPLHF TGTGCCAGTAGTGTGTACGGGACGGGGAATTCACCCCTCCACTTT TRBJ1-6 . few TRBV19
CASRGYNEQFF TGTGCCAGCAGGGGGTACAATGAGCAGTTCTTC TRBJ2-1 . . TRBV28
CASSPDRPNYGYTF TGTGCCAGCAGCCCTGACAGGCCTAACTATGGCTACACCTTC TRBJ1-2 . . TRBV6-2/TRBV6-3
CASSLRGGGTGELFF TGTGCCAGCAGTTTAAGGGGGGGAGGCACCGGGGAGCTGTTTTTT TRBJ2-2 . few TRBV27
CASRLTGGRNEQFF TGTGCCAGCAGACTGACAGGGGGAAGAAATGAGCAGTTCTTC TRBJ2-1 TRBD1 . TRBV28
CSAEAGTSFSEQFF TGCAGTGCTGAAGCCGGGACTAGCTTTAGTGAGCAGTTCTTC TRBJ2-1 TRBD2 . TRBV20-1
CASSLSGVNTEAFF TGTGCCAGCAGCTTATCAGGGGTGAACACTGAAGCTTTCTTT TRBJ1-1 . . TRBV7-3
CASTWDGHSGANVLTF TGTGCCAGCACCTGGGACGGCCACTCTGGGGCCAACGTCCTGACTTTC TRBJ2-6 . . TRBV2
CASSVADYNSPLHF TGTGCCAGCAGCGTCGCTGACTATAATTCACCCCTCCACTTT TRBJ1-6 . . TRBV9
CASSGGRASQPQHF TGTGCCAGCTCAGGGGGGAGGGCGAGTCAGCCCCAGCATTTT TRBJ1-5 . few TRBV18
CASSLGQGINQPQHF TGTGCCAGCAGTTTAGGGCAGGGAATCAATCAGCCCCAGCATTTT TRBJ1-5 . few TRBV28
CASTRAGGYYGYTF TGTGCCAGCACCCGGGCCGGTGGCTACTATGGCTACACCTTC TRBJ1-2 . . TRBV6-1
CASSVGISSYNEQFF TGTGCCAGCAGTGTAGGGATCAGCTCCTACAATGAGCAGTTCTTC TRBJ2-1 . . TRBV2
CSAPDFSGTAPTDTQYF TGCAGTGCCCCGGACTTCTCCGGGACAGCTCCCACAGATACGCAGTATTTT TRBJ2-3 TRBD1 . TRBV20-1
CASSWRNGIQYF TGTGCCAGCAGTTGGAGGAACGGCATTCAGTACTTC TRBJ2-4 . once TRBV12-3/TRBV12-4
CASAGQGAYEQYF TGTGCCAGCGCCGGACAGGGAGCCTACGAGCAGTACTTC TRBJ2-7 TRBD1 . TRBV7-9
CSARALGQSYYGYTF TGCAGTGCTAGGGCCTTGGGACAGAGCTACTATGGCTACACCTTC TRBJ1-2 TRBD1 . TRBV20-1
CASTTGAEGYTF TGTGCCAGCACGACAGGGGCCGAAGGCTACACCTTC TRBJ1-2 TRBD1 . TRBV12-3/TRBV12-4
CAAATSGNSYEQYF TGTGCCGCTGCGACTAGCGGGAACTCCTACGAGCAGTACTTC TRBJ2-7 TRBD2 . TRBV10-3
CASSPQGPGAGELFF TGTGCCAGCAGCCCCCAGGGTCCGGGGGCCGGGGAGCTGTTTTTT TRBJ2-2 . . TRBV7-3
CSARDLGAAAETQYF TGCAGTGCTAGAGATCTCGGCGCCGCCGCAGAGACCCAGTACTTC TRBJ2-5 . few TRBV20-1
CASSLGGEGGEQFF TGCGCCAGCAGCTTGGGAGGCGAAGGTGGTGAGCAGTTCTTC TRBJ2-1 . once TRBV5-1
CASSYSYSYNEQFF TGTGCCAGCAGCTACAGCTACTCCTACAATGAGCAGTTCTTC TRBJ2-1 . . TRBV5-8
CASSPQQGSRTEAFF TGTGCCAGCAGTCCTCAACAGGGCTCAAGGACTGAAGCTTTCTTT TRBJ1-1 . . TRBV27
CASSLRGRYGYTF TGTGCCAGCAGCTTAAGGGGCCGCTATGGCTACACCTTC TRBJ1-2 . . TRBV11-2
CASSIVQGSEAFF TGTGCCAGTAGTATAGTCCAGGGGTCTGAAGCTTTCTTT TRBJ1-1 . . TRBV19
CASSPLAGSYNEQFF TGTGCCAGCAGTCCCTTAGCGGGTTCCTACAATGAGCAGTTCTTC TRBJ2-1 TRBD2 . TRBV6-1
CATSDLATSPGGQYF TGTGCCACCAGTGATTTGGCAACTTCACCCGGGGGCCAGTACTTC TRBJ2-5 . . TRBV24-1
CASSSPSGLAGVVGTDTQYF TGTGCCAGCAGCTCCCCATCGGGACTAGCGGGAGTGGTTGGCACAGATACGCAGTATTTT TRBJ2-3 TRBD2 . TRBV7-2
CSAPSIAGRTEAFF TGCAGTGCTCCCTCTATAGCAGGGCGCACTGAAGCTTTCTTT TRBJ1-1 . . TRBV20-1
CASKPPGGGEKLFF TGTGCCAGCAAGCCGCCAGGGGGAGGGGAAAAACTGTTTTTT TRBJ1-4 TRBD1 . TRBV28
CASSPRRGDEAFF TGTGCCAGCTCACCGAGGAGGGGAGATGAAGCTTTCTTT TRBJ1-1 . . TRBV18
CASSPQGVNTEAFF TGTGCCAGCAGCCCACAGGGGGTGAACACTGAAGCTTTCTTT TRBJ1-1 TRBD1 . TRBV7-3
CASSEFETRGTGELFF TGTGCCAGCAGTGAATTCGAGACTAGAGGGACCGGGGAGCTGTTTTTT TRBJ2-2 . . TRBV25-1
CASSRNSGADQPQHF TGTGCCAGCAGTCGTAATTCGGGGGCGGATCAGCCCCAGCATTTT TRBJ1-5 . . TRBV6-1
CASSAGTGGPMNTEAFF TGTGCCAGCAGCGCTGGGACAGGGGGCCCCATGAACACTGAAGCTTTCTTT TRBJ1-1 TRBD1 once TRBV7-3
CSARVGTGIYQPQHF TGCAGTGCTAGAGTAGGGACAGGAATATATCAGCCCCAGCATTTT TRBJ1-5 TRBD1 few TRBV20-1
CSAGDFGTSGSYNEQFF TGCAGTGCTGGAGACTTCGGGACTAGCGGGTCGTACAATGAGCAGTTCTTC TRBJ2-1 TRBD2 . TRBV20-1
CAWSATGFWNIQYF TGTGCCTGGAGTGCGACAGGGTTCTGGAACATTCAGTACTTC TRBJ2-4 TRBD1 . TRBV30
CASSEGRYDTEAFF TGTGCCAGCAGTGAAGGACGATATGACACTGAAGCTTTCTTT TRBJ1-1 . . TRBV25-1
CASSSGTGMYEQYF TGCGCCAGCAGCTCCGGGACTGGGATGTACGAGCAGTACTTC TRBJ2-7 . . TRBV5-1
CASSLAVLQETQYF TGTGCCAGCAGCTTAGCGGTGCTCCAAGAGACCCAGTACTTC TRBJ2-5 . few TRBV7-2
CASSQTNQPQHF TGTGCCAGCAGCCAGACCAATCAGCCCCAGCATTTT TRBJ1-5 . . TRBV6-1